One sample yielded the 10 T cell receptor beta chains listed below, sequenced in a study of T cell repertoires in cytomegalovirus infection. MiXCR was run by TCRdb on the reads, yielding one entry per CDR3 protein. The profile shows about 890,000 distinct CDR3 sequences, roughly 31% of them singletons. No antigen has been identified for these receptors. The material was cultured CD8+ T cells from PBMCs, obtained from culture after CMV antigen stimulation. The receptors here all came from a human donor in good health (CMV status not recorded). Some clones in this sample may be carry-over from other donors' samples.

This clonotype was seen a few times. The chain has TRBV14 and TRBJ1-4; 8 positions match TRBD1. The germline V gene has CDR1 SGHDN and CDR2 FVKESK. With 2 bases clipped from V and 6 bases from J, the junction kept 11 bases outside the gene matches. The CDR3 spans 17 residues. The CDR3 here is CASSQRAGGKIHEKLFF. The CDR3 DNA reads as TGTGCCAGCAGCCAACGGGCAGGGGGCAAGATTCATGAAAAACTGTTTTTT.

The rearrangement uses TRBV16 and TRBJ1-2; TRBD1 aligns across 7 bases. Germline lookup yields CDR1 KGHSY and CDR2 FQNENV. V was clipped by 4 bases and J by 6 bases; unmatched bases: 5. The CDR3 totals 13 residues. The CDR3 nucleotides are TGTGCCAGCAGCCCATTACAGGGGAATGGCTACACCTTC. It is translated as CASSPLQGNGYTF. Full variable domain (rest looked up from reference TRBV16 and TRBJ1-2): GEEVAQTPKHLVRGEGQKAKLYCAPIKGHSYVFWYQQVLKNEFKFLISFQNENVFDETGMPKERFSAKCLPNSPCSLEIQATKLEDSAVYFCASSPLQGNGYTFGSGTRLTVV.

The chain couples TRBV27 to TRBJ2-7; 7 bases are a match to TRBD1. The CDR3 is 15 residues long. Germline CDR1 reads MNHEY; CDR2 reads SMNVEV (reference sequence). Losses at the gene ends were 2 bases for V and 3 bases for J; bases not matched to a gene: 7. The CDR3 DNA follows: TGTGCCAGCAGTTTAGGCAGGGGGAATCACTACGAGCAGTACTTC. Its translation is CASSLGRGNHYEQYF.

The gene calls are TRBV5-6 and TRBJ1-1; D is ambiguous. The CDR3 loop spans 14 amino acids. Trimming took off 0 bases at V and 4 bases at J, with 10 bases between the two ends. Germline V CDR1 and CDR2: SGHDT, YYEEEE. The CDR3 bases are TGTGCCAGCAGCTTGGAAGAACGTTCCACTGAAGCTTTCTTT. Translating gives CASSLEERSTEAFF.

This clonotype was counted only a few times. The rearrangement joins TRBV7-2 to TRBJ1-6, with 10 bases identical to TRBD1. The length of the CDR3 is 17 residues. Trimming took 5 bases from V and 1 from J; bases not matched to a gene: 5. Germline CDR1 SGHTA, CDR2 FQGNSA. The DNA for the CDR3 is TGTGCCAGCAGCCCCGGGACAGGGGAGTCCTATAATTCACCCCTCCACTTT. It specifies CASSPGTGESYNSPLHF.

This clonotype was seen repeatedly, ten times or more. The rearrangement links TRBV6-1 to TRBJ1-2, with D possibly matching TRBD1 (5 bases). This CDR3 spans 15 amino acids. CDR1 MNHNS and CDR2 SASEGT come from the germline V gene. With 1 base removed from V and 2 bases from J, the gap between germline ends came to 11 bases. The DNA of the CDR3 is TGTGCCAGCAGTGAAGGCCTGACAGAAAACTATGGCTACACCTTC. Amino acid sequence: CASSEGLTENYGYTF.

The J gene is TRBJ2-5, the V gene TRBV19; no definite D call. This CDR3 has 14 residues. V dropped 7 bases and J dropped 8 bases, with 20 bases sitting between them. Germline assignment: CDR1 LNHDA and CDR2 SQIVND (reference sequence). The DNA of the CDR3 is TGTGCCAGTACCTCGAACCCCCTCGCGGTAACCCAGTACTTC. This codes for CASTSNPLAVTQYF.

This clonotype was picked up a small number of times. The CDR3 sequence is CASSFSGRGRGQPQHF. The CDR3 nucleotides are TGTGCCAGCAGTTTTTCTGGCAGGGGGCGCGGACAGCCCCAGCATTTT. J is TRBJ1-5 and V is TRBV12-3 or TRBV12-4; 8 bases fit TRBD1. The junction had 11 bases not matched to a gene; V was cut back by 3 bases and J by 7 bases. This CDR3 is built from 16 residues.

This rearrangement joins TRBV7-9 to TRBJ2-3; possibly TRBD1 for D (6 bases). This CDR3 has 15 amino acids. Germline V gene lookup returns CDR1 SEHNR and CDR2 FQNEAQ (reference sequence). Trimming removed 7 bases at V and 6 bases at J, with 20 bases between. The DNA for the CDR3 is TGTGCCAGCACTTCGATAGGGGGATTAAAGGATACGCAGTATTTT. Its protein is CASTSIGGLKDTQYF.

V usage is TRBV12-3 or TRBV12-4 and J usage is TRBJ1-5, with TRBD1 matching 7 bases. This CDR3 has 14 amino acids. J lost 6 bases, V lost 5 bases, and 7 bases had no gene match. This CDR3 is CASSGTVRVQPQHF. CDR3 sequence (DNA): TGTGCCAGCAGTGGGACAGTTAGGGTTCAGCCCCAGCATTTT.